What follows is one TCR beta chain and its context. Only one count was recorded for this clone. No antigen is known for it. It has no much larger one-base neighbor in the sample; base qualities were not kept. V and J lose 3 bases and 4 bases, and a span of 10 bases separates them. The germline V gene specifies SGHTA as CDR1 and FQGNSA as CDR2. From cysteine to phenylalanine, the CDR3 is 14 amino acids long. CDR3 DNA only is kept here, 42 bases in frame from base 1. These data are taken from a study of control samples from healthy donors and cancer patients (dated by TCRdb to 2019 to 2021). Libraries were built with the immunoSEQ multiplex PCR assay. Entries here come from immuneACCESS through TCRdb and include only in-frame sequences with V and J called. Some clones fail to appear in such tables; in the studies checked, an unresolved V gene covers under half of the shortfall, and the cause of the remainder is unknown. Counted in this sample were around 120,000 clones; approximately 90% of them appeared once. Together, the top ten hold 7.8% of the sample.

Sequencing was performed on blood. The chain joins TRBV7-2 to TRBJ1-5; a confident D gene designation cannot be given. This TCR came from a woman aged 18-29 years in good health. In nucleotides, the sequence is TGTGCCAGCAGCTTGACTTCGGGGAATCAGCCCCAGCATTTT. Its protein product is CASSLTSGNQPQHF. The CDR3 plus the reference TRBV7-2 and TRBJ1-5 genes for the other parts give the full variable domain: GAGVSQSPSNKVTEKGKDVELRCDPISGHTALYWYRQSLGQGLEFLIYFQGNSAPDKSGLPSDRFSAERTGGSVSTLTIQRTQQEDSAVYLCASSLTSGNQPQHFGDGTRLSIL.